The clone carrying this T cell receptor (beta chain) has only one observation. The target antigen is unknown. The data stem from a study of T cell responses to AZD1222 COVID-19 vaccine. Study observations and caveats: Clonal diversity was possibly underestimated, and the donors were mostly white British, with more females. Without day 14 samples, only post-peak T cell repertoires were studied.

CDR3 length equals 13 residues. V shed 0 bases and J shed 6 bases, with 7 bases lying between them. The germline V gene encodes CDR1 SGHRS and CDR2 YFSETQ. The table came from immunoSEQ multiplex PCR; TCRdb's copy has only in-frame clones and leaves some out. The table lists more than 150,000 clones, around 94% of them singletons. Here the sequenced sample was peripheral blood, taken 28 days after the second AZD1222 dose. The receptor was derived from an adult who received the AZD1222 COVID-19 vaccine. The chain uses TRBV5-1 and TRBJ1-5; TRBD1 might be the D (5 bases). CDR3: CASSLGGTQPQHF. In DNA, the CDR3 is TGCGCCAGCAGCTTGGGGGGGACTCAGCCCCAGCATTTT.